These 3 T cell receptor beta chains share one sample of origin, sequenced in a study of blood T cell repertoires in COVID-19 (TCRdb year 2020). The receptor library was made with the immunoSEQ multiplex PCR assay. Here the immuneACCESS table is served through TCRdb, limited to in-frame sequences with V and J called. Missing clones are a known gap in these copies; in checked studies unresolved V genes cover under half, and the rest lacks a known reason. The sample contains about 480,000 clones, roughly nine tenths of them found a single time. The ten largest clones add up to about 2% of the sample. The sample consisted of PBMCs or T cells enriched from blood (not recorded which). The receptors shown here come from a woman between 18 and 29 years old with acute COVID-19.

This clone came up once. For the CDR3, the DNA is TGTGCCAGCAGCGTAGAGGGGGAGCCGCGATCACCCCTCCACTTT. Translation gives CASSVEGEPRSPLHF. The V call is TRBV9, the J call TRBJ1-6; possible D gene TRBD1, 6 bases. V was cut by 0 bases and J by 10 bases, with 14 bases left in between. CDR1 is SGDLS, CDR2 YYNGEE, per germline. CDR3 length: 15 amino acids.

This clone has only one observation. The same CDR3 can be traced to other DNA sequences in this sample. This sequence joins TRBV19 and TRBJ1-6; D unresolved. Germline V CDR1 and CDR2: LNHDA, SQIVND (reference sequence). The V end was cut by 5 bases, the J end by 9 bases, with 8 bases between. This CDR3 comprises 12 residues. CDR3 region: CASSGQGSPLHF. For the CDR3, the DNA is TGTGCCAGTAGTGGGCAAGGTTCACCCCTCCACTTT.

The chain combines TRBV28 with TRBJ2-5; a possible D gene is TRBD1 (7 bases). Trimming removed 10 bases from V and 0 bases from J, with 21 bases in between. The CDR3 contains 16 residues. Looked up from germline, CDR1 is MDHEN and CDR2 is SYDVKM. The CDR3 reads CATDGGGHGYQETQYF. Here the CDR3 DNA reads TGTGCCACAGACGGAGGGGGCCACGGGTACCAAGAGACCCAGTACTTC.